What follows is one T cell receptor (beta chain) and its context. Clones were read by immunoSEQ multiplex PCR, and TCRdb kept only the in-frame ones, dropping some. The sample shows hundreds of thousands of clones, about 95% of them seen only once. Looked up from germline, CDR1 is MNHEY and CDR2 is SMNVEV (reference sequence). This CDR3 contains 15 residues. V was cut by 3 bases and J by 2 bases, with 10 bases left in between. This sample is part of a study of shared clonotypes between healthy human individuals. The chain uses TRBV27 and TRBJ2-2; D possibly corresponds to TRBD2 (6 bases). Sequenced sample: naive CD4+ T cells sorted from blood. The subset here: CD45RA+ positively selected. This sequence originates from a young woman in good health. Here the CDR3 reads CASSFLAENTGELFF. The CDR3 DNA reads TGTGCCAGCAGTTTCTTAGCGGAAAACACCGGGGAGCTGTTTTTT.